The T cell receptor (beta chain) under discussion was sequenced for a study of beta chain features in type 1 diabetes. Study-level points and caveats: The study found that naive, central memory and Treg TCRB repertoires appeared more similar in patients than in healthy donors. More deletions and fewer insertions at VDJ junctions were seen in type 1 diabetes patients.

After removal of 5 bases from V and 9 bases from J, the junction contained 7 bases not matched to a gene. From germline, CDR1 is SGHTA and CDR2 FQGTGA. This CDR3 region has 13 residues. The sequenced template was cDNA made from the entire isolated RNA. The read count averaged approximately 3.5 million across naive, central memory and regulatory T cell samples. Profiling relied on immunoSEQ multiplex PCR, and the TCRdb table lists in-frame clones only, not all of them. Here the sample spans 430,000 or so clones, about an eighth being singletons. This clone was observed a handful of times. Its antigen is unidentified. CD45RO/CCR7/CD25/CD127/CD95/CD27 sorting isolated CD4+ naive, central memory, regulatory and stem cell-like memory cells.

Sequenced input: naive CD4+ T cells from blood. The origin of this receptor is a woman aged 18-29 years in good health. The V call is TRBV7-3, the J call TRBJ2-1; 7 bases align to TRBD1. Here the CDR3 reads CASSGDRFSEQFF. CDR3 DNA sequence: TGTGCCAGCAGCGGGGACAGATTCAGTGAGCAGTTCTTC.